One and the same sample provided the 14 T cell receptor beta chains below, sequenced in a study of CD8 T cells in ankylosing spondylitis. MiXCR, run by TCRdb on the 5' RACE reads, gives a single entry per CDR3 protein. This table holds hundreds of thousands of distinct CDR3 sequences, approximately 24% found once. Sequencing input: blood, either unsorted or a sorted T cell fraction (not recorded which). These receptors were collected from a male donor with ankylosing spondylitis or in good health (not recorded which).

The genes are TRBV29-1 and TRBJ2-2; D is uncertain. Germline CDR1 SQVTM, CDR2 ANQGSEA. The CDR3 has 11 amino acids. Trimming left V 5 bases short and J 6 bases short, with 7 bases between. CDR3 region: CSVKGPGELFF. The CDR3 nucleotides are TGCAGCGTTAAAGGTCCCGGGGAGCTGTTTTTT.

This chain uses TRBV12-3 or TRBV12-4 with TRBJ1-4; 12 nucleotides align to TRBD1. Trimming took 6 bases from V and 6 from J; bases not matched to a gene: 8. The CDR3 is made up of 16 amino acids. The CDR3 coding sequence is TGTGCCAGCAGGGTGACCGGGACAGGGGGCCATGAAAAACTGTTTTTT. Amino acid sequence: CASRVTGTGGHEKLFF.

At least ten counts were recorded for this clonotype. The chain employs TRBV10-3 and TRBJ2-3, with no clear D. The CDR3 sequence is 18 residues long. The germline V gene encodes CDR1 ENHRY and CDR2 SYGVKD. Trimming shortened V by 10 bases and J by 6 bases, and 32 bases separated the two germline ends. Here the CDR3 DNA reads TGTGCCACCCTGAACCTACGACCCCTCTCTTATGTTGGGGATACGCAGTATTTT. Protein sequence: CATLNLRPLSYVGDTQYF.

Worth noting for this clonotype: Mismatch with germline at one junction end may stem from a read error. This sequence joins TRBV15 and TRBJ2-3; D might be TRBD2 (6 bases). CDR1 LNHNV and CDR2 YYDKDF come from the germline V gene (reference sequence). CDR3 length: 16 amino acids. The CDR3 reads CATSRGLALGTDTQYF. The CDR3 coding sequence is TGTGCTACCAGCAGAGGCCTAGCGCTAGGCACAGATACGCAGTATTTT.

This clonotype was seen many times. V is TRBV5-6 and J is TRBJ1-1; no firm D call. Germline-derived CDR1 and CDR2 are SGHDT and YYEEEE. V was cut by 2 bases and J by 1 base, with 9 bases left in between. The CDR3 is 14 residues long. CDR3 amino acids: CASSFFQKNTEAFF. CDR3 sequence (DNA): TGTGCCAGCAGCTTCTTCCAGAAGAACACTGAAGCTTTCTTT. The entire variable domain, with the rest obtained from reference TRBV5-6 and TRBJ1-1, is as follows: DAGVTQSPTHLIKTRGQQVTLRCSPKSGHDTVSWYQQALGQGPQFIFQYYEEEERQRGNFPDRFSGHQFPNYSSELNVNALLLGDSALYLCASSFFQKNTEAFFGQGTRLTVV.

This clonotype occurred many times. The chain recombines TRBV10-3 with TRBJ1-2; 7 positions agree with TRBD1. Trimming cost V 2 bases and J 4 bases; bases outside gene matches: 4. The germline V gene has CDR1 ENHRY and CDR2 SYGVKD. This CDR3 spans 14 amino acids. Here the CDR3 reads CAISELTGRYGYTF. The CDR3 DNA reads TGTGCCATCAGTGAGCTGACAGGGCGCTATGGCTACACCTTC.

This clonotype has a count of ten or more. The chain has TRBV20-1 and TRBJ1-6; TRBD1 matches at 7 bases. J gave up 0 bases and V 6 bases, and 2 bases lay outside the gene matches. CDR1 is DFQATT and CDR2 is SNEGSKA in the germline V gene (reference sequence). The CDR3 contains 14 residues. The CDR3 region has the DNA TGCAGTGCCGCAGGGGGCTCCTATAATTCACCCCTCCACTTT. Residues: CSAAGGSYNSPLHF.

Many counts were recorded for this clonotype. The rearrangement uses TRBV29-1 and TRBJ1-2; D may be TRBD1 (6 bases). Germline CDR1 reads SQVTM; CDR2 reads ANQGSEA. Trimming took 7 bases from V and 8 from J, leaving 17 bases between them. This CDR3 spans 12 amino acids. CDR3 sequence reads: CSGSKGDLGYTF. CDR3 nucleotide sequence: TGCAGCGGTTCGAAGGGGGACCTCGGCTACACCTTC.

DNA for the CDR3: TGCAGCGTTAAGGGGGGCGAAAGCTCCTACGAGCAGTACTTC. As protein: CSVKGGESSYEQYF. This sequence joins TRBV29-1 and TRBJ2-7; either TRBD1 or TRBD2 may supply D (6 bases each). Trimming cost V 5 bases and J 0 bases, with 14 bases left between them. This CDR3 region has 14 residues. The germline CDR1 and CDR2 sequences are SQVTM and ANQGSEA.

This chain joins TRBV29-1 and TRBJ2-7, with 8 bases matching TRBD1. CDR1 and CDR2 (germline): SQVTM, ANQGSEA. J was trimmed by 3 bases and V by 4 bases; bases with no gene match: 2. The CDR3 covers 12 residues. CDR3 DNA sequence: TGCAGCGTTGCCGGGACAGGCTACGAGCAGTACTTC. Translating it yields CSVAGTGYEQYF.

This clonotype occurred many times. CDR3 region: CASSLDPANQPQHF. CDR3 in DNA: TGTGCCAGCAGCTTAGACCCGGCTAATCAGCCCCAGCATTTT. The chain combines TRBV7-2 with TRBJ1-5; D is undetermined. The CDR3 runs to 14 residues. CDR1 and CDR2 (germline): SGHTA, FQGNSA. Between the trimmed V and J ends, which lost 1 base and 4 bases, there was a span of 8 bases.

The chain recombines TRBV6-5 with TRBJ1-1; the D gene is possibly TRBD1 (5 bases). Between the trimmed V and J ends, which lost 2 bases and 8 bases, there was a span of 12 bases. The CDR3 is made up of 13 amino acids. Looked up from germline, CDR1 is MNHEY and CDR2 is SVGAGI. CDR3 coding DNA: TGTGCCAGCAGTTACAGCAGGGAGGAAGAAGCTTTCTTT. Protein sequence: CASSYSREEEAFF.

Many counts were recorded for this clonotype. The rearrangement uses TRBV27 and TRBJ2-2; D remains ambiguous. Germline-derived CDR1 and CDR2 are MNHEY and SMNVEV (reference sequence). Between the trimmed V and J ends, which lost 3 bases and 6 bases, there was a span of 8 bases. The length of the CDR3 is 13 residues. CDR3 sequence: CASSFRRSGELFF. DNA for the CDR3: TGTGCCAGCAGTTTCCGGCGTTCCGGGGAGCTGTTTTTT.

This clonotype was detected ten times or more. CDR3 coding DNA: TGCAGTGCTAGAGCGTACTCGGGGGAGACCCAGTACTTC. This sequence encodes CSARAYSGETQYF. The V and J genes are TRBV20-1 and TRBJ2-5, with a possible D match to TRBD2 (5 bases). The ends were cut back, 1 base at V and 5 bases at J, with 11 bases in the middle. This CDR3 has 13 amino acids. CDR1 is DFQATT, CDR2 SNEGSKA, per germline (reference sequence).